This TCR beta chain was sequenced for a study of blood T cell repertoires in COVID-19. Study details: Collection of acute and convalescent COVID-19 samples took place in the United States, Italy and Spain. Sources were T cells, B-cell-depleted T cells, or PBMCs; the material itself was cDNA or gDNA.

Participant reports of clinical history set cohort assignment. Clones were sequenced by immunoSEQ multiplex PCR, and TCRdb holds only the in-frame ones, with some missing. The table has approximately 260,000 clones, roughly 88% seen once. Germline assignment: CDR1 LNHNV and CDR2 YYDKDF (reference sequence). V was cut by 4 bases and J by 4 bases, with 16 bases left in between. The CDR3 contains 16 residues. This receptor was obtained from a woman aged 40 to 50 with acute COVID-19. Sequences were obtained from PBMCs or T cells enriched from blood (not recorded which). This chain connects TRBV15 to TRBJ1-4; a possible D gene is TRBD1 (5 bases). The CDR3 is CATSTPRTQGNEKLFF. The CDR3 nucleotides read TGTGCCACCAGCACCCCCCGGACCCAGGGTAATGAAAAACTGTTTTTT. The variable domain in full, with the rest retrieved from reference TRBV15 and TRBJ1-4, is DAMVIQNPRYQVTQFGKPVTLSCSQTLNHNVMYWYQQKSSQAPKLLFHYYDKDFNNEADTPDNFQSRRPNTSFCFLDIRSPGLGDTAMYLCATSTPRTQGNEKLFFGSGTQLSVL.